This entry features one T cell receptor (beta chain) sequence. What it binds is unknown. This entry is derived from a study of shared clonotypes between healthy human individuals. Study-wide background: The study used three CD4 naive, three CD4 memory, two CD8 naive and one CD8 memory plate per donor.

The CDR3 extends over 14 amino acids. Trimming cost V 8 bases and J 6 bases; bases outside gene matches: 5. Germline-derived CDR1 and CDR2 are SNHLY and FYNNEI. General observations from the study: Naive CD4 clonotypes overlapped across several donors at around 4.7%. Researchers sampled only blood; tissue repertoires likely differ.

The repertoire was sequenced with immunoSEQ multiplex PCR; TCRdb's copy has only in-frame clones and lacks some. The repertoire consists of some 2.3 million clones, with 85% to 95% occurring once and the leading ten covering about 0.39%. The investigators split CD4+ cells into a CD45RA+ naive subset and a CD45RA-negative memory subset. V is TRBV2 and J is TRBJ2-4; 12 bases are a match to TRBD1. Material for sequencing was naive CD4+ T cells from PBMCs. Subset here: CD45RA+ positively selected. This TCR came from a man in his late teens or twenties in good health. Some clones in this sample may be carry-over from other donors' samples. This chain's CDR3 is CASLGTGGGNIQYF. The CDR3 region has the DNA TGTGCCAGCCTCGGGACAGGGGGCGGAAACATTCAGTACTTC.